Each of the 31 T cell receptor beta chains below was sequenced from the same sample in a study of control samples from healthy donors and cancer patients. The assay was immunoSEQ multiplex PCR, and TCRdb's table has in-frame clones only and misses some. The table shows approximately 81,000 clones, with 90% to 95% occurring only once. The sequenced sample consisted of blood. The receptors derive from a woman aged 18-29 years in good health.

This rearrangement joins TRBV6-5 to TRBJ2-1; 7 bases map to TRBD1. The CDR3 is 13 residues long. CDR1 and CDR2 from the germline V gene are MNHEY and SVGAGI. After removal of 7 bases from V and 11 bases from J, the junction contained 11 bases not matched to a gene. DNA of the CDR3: TGTGCCAGCAAGAGACAGGGTGGCATGAAGCAGTTCTTC. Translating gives CASKRQGGMKQFF.

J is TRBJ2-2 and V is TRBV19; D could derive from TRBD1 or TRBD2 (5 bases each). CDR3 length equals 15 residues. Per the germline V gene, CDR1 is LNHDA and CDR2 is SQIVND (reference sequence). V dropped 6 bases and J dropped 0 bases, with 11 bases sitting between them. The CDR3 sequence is CASSAGTANTGELFF. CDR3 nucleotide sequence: TGTGCCAGTAGCGCCGGGACGGCGAACACCGGGGAGCTGTTTTTT.

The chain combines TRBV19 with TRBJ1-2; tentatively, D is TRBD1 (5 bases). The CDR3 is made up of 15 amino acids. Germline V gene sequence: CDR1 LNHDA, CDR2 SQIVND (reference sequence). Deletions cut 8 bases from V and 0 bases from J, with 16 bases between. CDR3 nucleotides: TGTGCCAGTCGCAGCCCCGGGACCACTAACTATGGCTACACCTTC. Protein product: CASRSPGTTNYGYTF.

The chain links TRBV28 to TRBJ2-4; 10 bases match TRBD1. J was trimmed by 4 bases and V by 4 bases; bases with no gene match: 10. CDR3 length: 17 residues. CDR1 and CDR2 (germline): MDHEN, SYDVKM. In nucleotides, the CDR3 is TGTGCCAGCAGTTCCTCCGGGACAGGGGTTAGTAAAAACATTCAGTACTTC. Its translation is CASSSSGTGVSKNIQYF.

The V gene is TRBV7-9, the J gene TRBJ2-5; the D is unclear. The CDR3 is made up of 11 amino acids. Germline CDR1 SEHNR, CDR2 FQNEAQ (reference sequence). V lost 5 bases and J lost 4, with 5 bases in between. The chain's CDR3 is CASSHGETQYF. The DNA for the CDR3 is TGTGCCAGCAGCCACGGAGAGACCCAGTACTTC.

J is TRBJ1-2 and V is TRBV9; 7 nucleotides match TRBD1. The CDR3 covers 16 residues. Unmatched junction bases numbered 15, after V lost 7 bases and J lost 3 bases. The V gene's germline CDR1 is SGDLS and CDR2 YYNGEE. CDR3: CASDGFRQGRDYGYTF. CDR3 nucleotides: TGTGCCAGCGACGGATTCAGACAGGGTCGGGACTATGGCTACACCTTC.

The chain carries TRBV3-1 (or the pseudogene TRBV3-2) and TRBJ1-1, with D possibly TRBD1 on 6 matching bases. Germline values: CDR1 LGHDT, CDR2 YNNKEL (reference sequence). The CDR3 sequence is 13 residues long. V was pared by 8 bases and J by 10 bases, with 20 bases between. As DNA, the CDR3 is TGTGCCAGCCAGACAAGGGGGGAAGTGTTAGCTTTCTTT. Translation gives CASQTRGEVLAFF.

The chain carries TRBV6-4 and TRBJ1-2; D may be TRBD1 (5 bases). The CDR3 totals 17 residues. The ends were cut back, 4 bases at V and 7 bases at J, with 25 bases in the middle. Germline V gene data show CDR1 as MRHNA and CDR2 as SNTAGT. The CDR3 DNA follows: TGTGCCAGCAGTGCAGGGACGGGGCAAATCCGTTTAGGTGGCTACACCTTC. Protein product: CASSAGTGQIRLGGYTF.

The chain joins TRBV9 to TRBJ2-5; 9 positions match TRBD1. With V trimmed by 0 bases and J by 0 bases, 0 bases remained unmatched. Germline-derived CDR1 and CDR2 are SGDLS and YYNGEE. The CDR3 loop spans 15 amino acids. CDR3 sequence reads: CASSVGTGDQETQYF. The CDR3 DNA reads TGTGCCAGCAGCGTAGGGACAGGGGACCAAGAGACCCAGTACTTC.

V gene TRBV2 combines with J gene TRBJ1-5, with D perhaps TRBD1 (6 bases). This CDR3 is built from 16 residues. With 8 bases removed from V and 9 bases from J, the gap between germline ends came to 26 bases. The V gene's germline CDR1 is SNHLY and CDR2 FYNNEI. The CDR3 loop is CASDSGATPTSAPQHF. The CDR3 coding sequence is TGTGCCAGCGATTCAGGGGCTACCCCCACATCCGCGCCCCAGCATTTT.

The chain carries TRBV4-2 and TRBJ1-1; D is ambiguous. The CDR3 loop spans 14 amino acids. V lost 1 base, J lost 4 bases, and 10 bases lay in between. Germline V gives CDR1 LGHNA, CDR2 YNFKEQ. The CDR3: CASSQVPDPTEAFF. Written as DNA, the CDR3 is TGTGCCAGCAGCCAAGTCCCGGATCCCACTGAAGCTTTCTTT.

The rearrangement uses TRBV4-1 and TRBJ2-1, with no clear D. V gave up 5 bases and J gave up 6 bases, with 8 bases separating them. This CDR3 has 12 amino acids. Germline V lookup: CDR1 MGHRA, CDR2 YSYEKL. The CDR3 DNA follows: TGCGCCAGCAGCGGCGGCTCCAATGAGCAGTTCTTC. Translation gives CASSGGSNEQFF.

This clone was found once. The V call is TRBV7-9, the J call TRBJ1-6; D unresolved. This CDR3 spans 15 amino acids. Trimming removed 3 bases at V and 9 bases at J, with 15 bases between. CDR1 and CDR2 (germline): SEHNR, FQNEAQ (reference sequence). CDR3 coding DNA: TGTGCCAGCAGCTTCTCCTTCGATAGGGTTTCACCCCTCCACTTT. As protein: CASSFSFDRVSPLHF.

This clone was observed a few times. CDR3 DNA sequence: TGTGCCAGCAGCCAAGATCGGGGGACACTGTCCGAGCAGTACTTC. Residues: CASSQDRGTLSEQYF. V and J are TRBV4-2 and TRBJ2-7; D possibly matches TRBD1 or TRBD2 (6 bases each). Trimming shortened V by 0 bases and J by 6 bases, and 15 bases separated the two germline ends. The CDR3 spans 15 residues. Germline V gene data show CDR1 as LGHNA and CDR2 as YNFKEQ.

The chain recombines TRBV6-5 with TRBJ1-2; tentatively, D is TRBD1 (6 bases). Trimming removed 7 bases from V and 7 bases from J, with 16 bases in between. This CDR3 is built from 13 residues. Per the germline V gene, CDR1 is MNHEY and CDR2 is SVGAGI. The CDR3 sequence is CASTQTGGLGYTF. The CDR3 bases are TGTGCCAGCACCCAAACGGGGGGGCTTGGCTACACCTTC.

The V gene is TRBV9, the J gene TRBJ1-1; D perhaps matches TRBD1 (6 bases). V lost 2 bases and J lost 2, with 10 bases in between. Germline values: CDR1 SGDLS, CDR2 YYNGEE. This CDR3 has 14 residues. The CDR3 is CASSVRDTNTEAFF. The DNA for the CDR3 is TGTGCCAGCAGCGTCCGGGACACCAACACTGAAGCTTTCTTT.

The CDR3 DNA is TGTGCCAGCAGTGAATTAGACGGCCTGAACACCGGGGAGCTGTTTTTT. Translating it yields CASSELDGLNTGELFF. The chain employs TRBV25-1 and TRBJ2-2; D remains unclear. Germline V gene lookup returns CDR1 MGHDK and CDR2 SYGVNS. V was trimmed by 1 base and J by 1 base, leaving 10 bases between them. CDR3 length: 16 amino acids. Filled out from reference TRBV25-1 and TRBJ2-2, the complete variable domain reads EADIYQTPRYLVIGTGKKITLECSQTMGHDKMYWYQQDPGMELHLIHYSYGVNSTEKGDLSSESTVSRIRTEHFPLTLESARPSHTSQYLCASSELDGLNTGELFFGEGSRLTVL.

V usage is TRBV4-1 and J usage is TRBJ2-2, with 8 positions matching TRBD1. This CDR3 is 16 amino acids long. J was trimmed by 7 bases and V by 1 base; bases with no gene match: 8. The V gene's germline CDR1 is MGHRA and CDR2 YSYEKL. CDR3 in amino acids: CASSQGSGGGIGELFF. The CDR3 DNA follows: TGCGCCAGCAGCCAAGGATCAGGGGGCGGTATCGGGGAGCTGTTTTTT.

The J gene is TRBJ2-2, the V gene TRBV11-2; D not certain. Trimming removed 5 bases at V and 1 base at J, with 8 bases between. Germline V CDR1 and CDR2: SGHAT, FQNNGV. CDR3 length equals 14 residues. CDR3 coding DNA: TGTGCCAGCAGCCACCACCAGAACACCGGGGAGCTGTTTTTT. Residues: CASSHHQNTGELFF.

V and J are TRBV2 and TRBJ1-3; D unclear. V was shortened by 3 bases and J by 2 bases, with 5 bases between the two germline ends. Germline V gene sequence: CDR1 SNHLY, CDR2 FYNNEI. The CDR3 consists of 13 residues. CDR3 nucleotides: TGTGCCAGCAGTGATTCAACTGGAAACACCATATATTTT. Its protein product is CASSDSTGNTIYF.

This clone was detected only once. The CDR3 DNA sequence: TGTGCCAGCAGTTACTCTGGGGTACCCCAAGAGACCCAGTACTTC. This encodes CASSYSGVPQETQYF. The chain is built from TRBV6-5 and TRBJ2-5; D gene uncertain. From germline, CDR1 is MNHEY and CDR2 SVGAGI. The CDR3 sequence is 15 residues long. The V gene lost 0 bases and the J gene lost 1 base, with 9 bases spanning the gap.

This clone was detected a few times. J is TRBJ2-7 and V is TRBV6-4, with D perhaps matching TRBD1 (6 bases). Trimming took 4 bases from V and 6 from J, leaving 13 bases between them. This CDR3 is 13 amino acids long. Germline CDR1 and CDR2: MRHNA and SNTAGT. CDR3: CASSAQQGSEQYF. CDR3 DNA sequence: TGTGCCAGCAGTGCTCAACAGGGCAGCGAGCAGTACTTC.

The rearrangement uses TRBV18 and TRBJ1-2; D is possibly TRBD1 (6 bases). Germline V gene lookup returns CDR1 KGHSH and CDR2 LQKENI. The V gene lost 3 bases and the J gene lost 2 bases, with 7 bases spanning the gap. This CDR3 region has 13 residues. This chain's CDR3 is CASSPGQNYGYTF. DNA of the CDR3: TGTGCCAGCTCACCTGGACAGAACTATGGCTACACCTTC.

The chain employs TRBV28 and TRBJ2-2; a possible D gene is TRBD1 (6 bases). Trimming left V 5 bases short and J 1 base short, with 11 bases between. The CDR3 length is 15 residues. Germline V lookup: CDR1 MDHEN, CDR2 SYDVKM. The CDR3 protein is CASSILTGNTGELFF. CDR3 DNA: TGTGCCAGCAGTATCTTGACAGGGAACACCGGGGAGCTGTTTTTT.

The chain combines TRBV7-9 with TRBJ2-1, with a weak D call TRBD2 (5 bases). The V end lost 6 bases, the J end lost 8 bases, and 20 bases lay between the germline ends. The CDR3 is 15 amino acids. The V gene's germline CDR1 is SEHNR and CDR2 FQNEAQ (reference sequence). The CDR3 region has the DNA TGTGCCAGCAGATCAGCTGAACCCGGACTTGATGAGCAGTTCTTC. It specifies CASRSAEPGLDEQFF.

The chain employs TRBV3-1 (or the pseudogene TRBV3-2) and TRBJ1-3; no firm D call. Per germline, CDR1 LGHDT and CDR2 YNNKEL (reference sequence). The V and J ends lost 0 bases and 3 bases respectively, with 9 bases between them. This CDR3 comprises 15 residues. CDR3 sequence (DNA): TGTGCCAGCAGCCAAGATCGTAGGGATGGAAACACCATATATTTT. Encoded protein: CASSQDRRDGNTIYF.

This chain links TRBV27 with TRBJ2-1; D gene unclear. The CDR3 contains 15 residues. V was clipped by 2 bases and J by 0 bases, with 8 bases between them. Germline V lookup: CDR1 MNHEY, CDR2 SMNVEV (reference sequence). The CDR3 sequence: CASSLDWSSYNEQFF. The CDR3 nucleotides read TGTGCCAGCAGTTTAGACTGGAGCTCCTACAATGAGCAGTTCTTC.

The chain's CDR3 is CASSSGTGFSYEQYF. The CDR3 nucleotides read TGTGCCAGCAGCTCCGGGACAGGATTCTCCTACGAGCAGTACTTC. The gene calls are TRBV11-2 and TRBJ2-7; 8 positions agree with TRBD1. This CDR3 is 15 amino acids long. The junction had 5 bases not matched to a gene; V was cut back by 4 bases and J by 0 bases. The germline V gene encodes CDR1 SGHAT and CDR2 FQNNGV.

CDR3 bases: TGTGCCAGTAGTATATTTCAGGGAGTGGTCGGCAGGACGTCTGGGGCCAACGTCCTGACTTTC. Translated, it gives CASSIFQGVVGRTSGANVLTF. The chain links TRBV19 to TRBJ2-6; tentatively, D is TRBD1 or TRBD2 (5 bases each). The germline V gene has CDR1 LNHDA and CDR2 SQIVND (reference sequence). V was cut by 2 bases and J by 1 base, with 24 bases left in between. CDR3 length: 21 amino acids.

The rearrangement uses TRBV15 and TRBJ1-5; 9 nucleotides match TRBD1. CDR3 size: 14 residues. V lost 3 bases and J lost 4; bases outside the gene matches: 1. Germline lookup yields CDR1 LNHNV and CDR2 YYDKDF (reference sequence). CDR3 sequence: CATSSDRGNQPQHF. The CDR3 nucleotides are TGTGCCACCAGCAGTGACAGGGGGAATCAGCCCCAGCATTTT.

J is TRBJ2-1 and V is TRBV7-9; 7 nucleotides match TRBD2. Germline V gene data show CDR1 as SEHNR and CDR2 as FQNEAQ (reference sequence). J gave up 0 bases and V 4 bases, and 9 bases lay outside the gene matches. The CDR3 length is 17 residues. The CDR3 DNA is TGTGCCAGCAGCTGGGAAATGGGCGGGAGCTCCTACAATGAGCAGTTCTTC. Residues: CASSWEMGGSSYNEQFF.